One T cell receptor (beta chain) is described in this entry. Samples were collected from each patient before treatment and during treatment. Each patient gave between 1 and 8 of them in total. Using immunoSEQ multiplex PCR, the repertoire was profiled, and TCRdb retains in-frame clones only, with some absent. The sample lists about 39,000 clones; approximately 90% were seen once. CDR1 and CDR2 from the germline V gene are MRHNA and SNTAGT. The CDR3 is made up of 11 amino acids. The V end was cut by 5 bases, the J end by 15 bases, with 14 bases between. The data were taken from a study of PD-L1 blockade in urothelial cancer. The overall study: Every 3 weeks, patients received intravenous atezolizumab 1,200 mg, beginning 2014. About 85% of the 29 patients were males with bladder-origin urothelial cancer. Specimens of blood held a median count of roughly 130,000 T cells.

This TCR came from a man aged 60 to 69 with urothelial cancer. The rearrangement joins TRBV6-4 to TRBJ2-1; D is possibly TRBD2 (5 bases). This material consisted of PBMCs, taken around atezolizumab (anti-PD-L1) treatment. In DNA, the CDR3 is TGTGCCAGCAGTAGCCAGCGGAGAGGGTTCTTC. Translated, it gives CASSSQRRGFF.